These T cell receptor beta chains were read from a single sample in a study of blood T cell repertoires in COVID-19. The assay was immunoSEQ multiplex PCR, and TCRdb's table has in-frame clones only and misses some. The table records roughly 440,000 clones, 70% to 90% of them present only once. Sequencing used peripheral blood. The receptors were sampled from a woman aged 50 to 60 with COVID-19, enrolled during active disease. CDR3s include the opening cysteine and the closing phenylalanine or tryptophan. A D gene is named only where the DNA matches it firmly. Size is omitted from some rows. Given values are once, few, many or a class for expanded clones.

j_gene: TRBJ2-7; d_gene: .; v_gene: TRBV28; abundance: few; CDR3aa: CASSPTYEQYF; CDR3nt: TGTGCCAGCAGCCCCACCTACGAGCAGTACTTC
j_gene: TRBJ2-5; d_gene: TRBD1; v_gene: TRBV12-5; abundance: .; CDR3aa: CASGLTLGQGAETQYF; CDR3nt: TGTGCTAGTGGCCTTACTTTGGGACAGGGGGCCGAGACCCAGTACTTC
j_gene: TRBJ1-3; d_gene: .; v_gene: TRBV30; abundance: .; CDR3aa: CAWLAGLENTIYF; CDR3nt: TGTGCCTGGTTGGCAGGGTTGGAAAACACCATATATTTT
j_gene: TRBJ2-7; d_gene: TRBD2; v_gene: TRBV14; abundance: .; CDR3aa: CASSQDSGTSSYEQYF; CDR3nt: TGTGCCAGCAGCCAAGACTCCGGGACTAGCTCCTACGAGCAGTACTTC
j_gene: TRBJ2-1; d_gene: TRBD2; v_gene: TRBV6-5; abundance: .; CDR3aa: CASSSGRGVTYNEQFF; CDR3nt: TGTGCCAGCAGTTCGGGGCGGGGGGTTACCTACAATGAGCAGTTCTTC
j_gene: TRBJ1-6; d_gene: TRBD1; v_gene: TRBV2; abundance: .; CDR3aa: CASSTGATYNSPLHF; CDR3nt: TGTGCCAGCAGCACAGGGGCAACCTATAATTCACCCCTCCACTTT
j_gene: TRBJ1-2; d_gene: TRBD1; v_gene: TRBV18; abundance: .; CDR3aa: CASSHGQDKGGYTF; CDR3nt: TGTGCCAGCTCCCACGGACAGGATAAAGGTGGCTACACCTTC
j_gene: TRBJ1-5; d_gene: .; v_gene: TRBV19; abundance: .; CDR3aa: CASSIVGRGDNQPQHF; CDR3nt: TGTGCCAGTAGTATAGTCGGGCGGGGTGACAATCAGCCCCAGCATTTT
j_gene: TRBJ2-2; d_gene: .; v_gene: TRBV6-2/TRBV6-3; abundance: .; CDR3aa: CASSYPGRGRPGELFF; CDR3nt: TGTGCCAGCAGTTACCCGGGCAGGGGCCGACCTGGGGAGCTGTTTTTT
j_gene: TRBJ2-5; d_gene: .; v_gene: TRBV7-9; abundance: .; CDR3aa: CASSLAFFQETQYF; CDR3nt: TGTGCCAGCAGCTTAGCGTTCTTCCAAGAGACCCAGTACTTC
j_gene: TRBJ2-1; d_gene: .; v_gene: TRBV5-5; abundance: .; CDR3aa: CASSPVGGAPSYNEQFF; CDR3nt: TGTGCCAGCAGCCCCGTGGGGGGTGCCCCTTCCTACAATGAGCAGTTCTTC
j_gene: TRBJ1-2; d_gene: .; v_gene: TRBV29-1; abundance: .; CDR3aa: CSVLSNYGYTF; CDR3nt: TGCAGCGTTCTGAGTAACTATGGCTACACCTTC
j_gene: TRBJ1-6; d_gene: .; v_gene: TRBV9; abundance: .; CDR3aa: CASSVGGEPLHF; CDR3nt: TGTGCCAGCAGCGTGGGGGGAGAGCCCCTCCACTTT
j_gene: TRBJ1-1; d_gene: TRBD1; v_gene: TRBV5-6; abundance: .; CDR3aa: CASSSRDRGNTEAFF; CDR3nt: TGTGCCAGCAGCTCCCGGGACAGGGGGAACACTGAAGCTTTCTTT
j_gene: TRBJ2-7; d_gene: TRBD1; v_gene: TRBV2; abundance: .; CDR3aa: CASTDTTGAAYEQYF; CDR3nt: TGTGCCAGCACTGACACCACAGGGGCGGCCTACGAGCAGTACTTC
j_gene: TRBJ1-1; d_gene: .; v_gene: TRBV5-1; abundance: .; CDR3aa: CASSLLQGNTEAFF; CDR3nt: TGCGCCAGCAGTTTGTTACAGGGGAACACTGAAGCTTTCTTT
j_gene: TRBJ2-2; d_gene: .; v_gene: TRBV5-4; abundance: .; CDR3aa: CASSLVHGENTGELFF; CDR3nt: TGTGCCAGCAGCTTGGTTCACGGGGAGAACACCGGGGAGCTGTTTTTT
j_gene: TRBJ1-1; d_gene: TRBD1; v_gene: TRBV15; abundance: .; CDR3aa: CATSRGGTGSTEAFF; CDR3nt: TGTGCCACCAGCAGAGGAGGGACAGGGTCCACTGAAGCTTTCTTT
j_gene: TRBJ2-3; d_gene: .; v_gene: TRBV5-1; abundance: .; CDR3aa: CASSLYTDTQYF; CDR3nt: TGCGCCAGCAGCCTATACACAGATACGCAGTATTTT
j_gene: TRBJ1-4; d_gene: TRBD1; v_gene: TRBV5-1; abundance: .; CDR3aa: CASSLDRQGATEKLFF; CDR3nt: TGCGCCAGCAGCTTGGATCGACAGGGGGCTACGGAAAAACTGTTTTTT
j_gene: TRBJ2-4; d_gene: .; v_gene: TRBV6-2/TRBV6-3; abundance: .; CDR3aa: CASSYARDDKNIQYF; CDR3nt: TGTGCCAGCAGTTACGCCAGGGATGACAAAAACATTCAGTACTTC
j_gene: TRBJ1-1; d_gene: TRBD1; v_gene: TRBV30; abundance: .; CDR3aa: CAWVRGTGDTEAFF; CDR3nt: TGTGCCTGGGTGAGAGGGACAGGGGACACTGAAGCTTTCTTT
j_gene: TRBJ1-1; d_gene: .; v_gene: TRBV12-5; abundance: once; CDR3aa: CASGPAGTVIPEAFF; CDR3nt: TGTGCTAGTGGTCCCGCCGGGACTGTAATCCCTGAAGCTTTCTTT
j_gene: TRBJ1-2; d_gene: TRBD1; v_gene: TRBV27; abundance: .; CDR3aa: CASSLGQGAYYGYTF; CDR3nt: TGTGCCAGCAGTCTCGGACAGGGAGCGTACTATGGCTACACCTTC
j_gene: TRBJ1-3; d_gene: .; v_gene: TRBV4-1; abundance: .; CDR3aa: CASSQVLFGNTIYF; CDR3nt: TGCGCCAGCAGCCAAGTATTATTCGGAAACACCATATATTTT
j_gene: TRBJ1-2; d_gene: TRBD1; v_gene: TRBV19; abundance: once; CDR3aa: CASSIAGQNYGYTF; CDR3nt: TGTGCCAGTAGTATAGCGGGACAGAACTATGGCTACACCTTC
j_gene: TRBJ2-1; d_gene: .; v_gene: TRBV11-1; abundance: .; CDR3aa: CASSLRGGLNNEQFF; CDR3nt: TGTGCCAGCAGCTTACGCGGGGGCCTCAACAATGAGCAGTTCTTC
j_gene: TRBJ1-1; d_gene: TRBD1; v_gene: TRBV10-3; abundance: .; CDR3aa: CASRTGANTEAFF; CDR3nt: TGTGCCTCCCGGACAGGGGCGAACACTGAAGCTTTCTTT
j_gene: TRBJ2-3; d_gene: .; v_gene: TRBV7-9; abundance: .; CDR3aa: CASSLLRSSTDTQYF; CDR3nt: TGTGCCAGCAGCTTACTGCGGTCTAGCACAGATACGCAGTATTTT
j_gene: TRBJ2-3; d_gene: .; v_gene: TRBV2; abundance: .; CDR3aa: CASSGNLARGDTQYF; CDR3nt: TGTGCCAGCAGTGGCAACCTCGCTCGGGGGGATACGCAGTATTTT
j_gene: TRBJ1-1; d_gene: .; v_gene: TRBV18; abundance: .; CDR3aa: CASSRGQEGPSNTEAFF; CDR3nt: TGTGCCAGCTCACGGGGCCAGGAGGGGCCTTCGAACACTGAAGCTTTCTTT
j_gene: TRBJ2-3; d_gene: .; v_gene: TRBV12-3/TRBV12-4; abundance: .; CDR3aa: CASTLTDTQYF; CDR3nt: TGTGCCAGCACCCTAACGGATACGCAGTATTTT
j_gene: TRBJ1-6; d_gene: TRBD1; v_gene: TRBV7-9; abundance: .; CDR3aa: CASSLSGGSTIGYNSPLHF; CDR3nt: TGTGCCAGCAGCTTGTCAGGGGGGAGTACTATCGGTTATAATTCACCCCTCCACTTT
j_gene: TRBJ2-1; d_gene: .; v_gene: TRBV18; abundance: .; CDR3aa: CASSPLGGSNNEQFF; CDR3nt: TGTGCCAGCTCACCACTGGGGGGTTCGAACAATGAGCAGTTCTTC
j_gene: TRBJ2-7; d_gene: TRBD1; v_gene: TRBV7-8; abundance: .; CDR3aa: CASSLERTGGKYEQYF; CDR3nt: TGTGCCAGCAGCTTAGAGAGGACAGGGGGCAAGTACGAGCAGTACTTC
j_gene: TRBJ2-1; d_gene: TRBD2; v_gene: TRBV24-1; abundance: .; CDR3aa: CATSDRLAGVREQFF; CDR3nt: TGTGCCACCAGTGACCGACTAGCGGGGGTGCGGGAGCAGTTCTTC
j_gene: TRBJ1-3; d_gene: .; v_gene: TRBV7-9; abundance: .; CDR3aa: CASSLGQAGNTIYF; CDR3nt: TGTGCCAGCAGCTTAGGACAGGCTGGAAACACCATATATTTT
j_gene: TRBJ2-5; d_gene: TRBD1; v_gene: TRBV6-6; abundance: .; CDR3aa: CASRHDRVETQYF; CDR3nt: TGTGCCAGCAGACACGACAGGGTGGAGACCCAGTACTTC
j_gene: TRBJ2-6; d_gene: .; v_gene: TRBV18; abundance: .; CDR3aa: CASSLSARSSGANVLTF; CDR3nt: TGTGCCAGCTCATTGTCAGCCCGGAGCTCTGGGGCCAACGTCCTGACTTTC
j_gene: TRBJ1-3; d_gene: .; v_gene: TRBV5-1; abundance: .; CDR3aa: CASSSTGSSGNTIYF; CDR3nt: TGCGCCAGCAGCTCCACAGGGTCATCCGGAAACACCATATATTTT
j_gene: TRBJ2-1; d_gene: .; v_gene: TRBV5-1; abundance: .; CDR3aa: CASSLGQGSYNEQFF; CDR3nt: TGCGCCAGCAGCTTGGGCCAGGGGAGTTACAATGAGCAGTTCTTC
j_gene: TRBJ1-6; d_gene: .; v_gene: TRBV2; abundance: once; CDR3aa: CASSARALSSYNSPLHF; CDR3nt: TGTGCCAGCAGCGCCAGGGCCCTTAGCTCCTATAATTCACCCCTCCACTTT
j_gene: TRBJ1-1; d_gene: TRBD1; v_gene: TRBV10-1; abundance: .; CDR3aa: CASSARTGAGDTEAFF; CDR3nt: TGCGCCAGCAGTGCCCGGACAGGGGCGGGGGACACTGAAGCTTTCTTT
j_gene: TRBJ2-5; d_gene: .; v_gene: TRBV7-9; abundance: .; CDR3aa: CASRTGTLEETQYF; CDR3nt: TGTGCCAGCAGGACGGGAACCCTCGAAGAGACCCAGTACTTC
j_gene: TRBJ1-4; d_gene: .; v_gene: TRBV19; abundance: .; CDR3aa: CATQAWGGEKLFF; CDR3nt: TGTGCCACTCAAGCGTGGGGAGGTGAAAAACTGTTTTTT